A selection of T cell receptor beta chains follows, all from one sample in a study of T cell responses to AZD1222 COVID-19 vaccine. The repertoire was sequenced with immunoSEQ multiplex PCR; TCRdb's copy has only in-frame clones and lacks some. The profile covers some 74,000 clones, with about nine tenths appearing a single time and around 1.5% taken by the ten largest. Sample: peripheral blood, taken 28 days after the second AZD1222 dose. These receptor sequences come from an adult who received the AZD1222 COVID-19 vaccine. Both conserved end residues are part of each CDR3. Fields, in order: D gene, V gene, clone size, J gene, CDR3 protein, CDR3 DNA. D genes are given only for firm matches. A clone size is listed for some rows: how often the clone was seen (once, few, many), or a class if it is expanded.

d_call: -; v_call: TRBV19; clone_size: -; j_call: TRBJ2-3; cdr3_aa: CASSEDSYTDTQYF; cdr3_nt: TGTGCCAGTAGTGAGGACAGTTACACAGATACGCAGTATTTT
d_call: TRBD2; v_call: TRBV12-3/TRBV12-4; clone_size: -; j_call: TRBJ2-7; cdr3_aa: CASSLGGGYEQYF; cdr3_nt: TGTGCCAGCAGTTTAGGCGGGGGGTACGAGCAGTACTTC
d_call: -; v_call: TRBV6-2/TRBV6-3; clone_size: -; j_call: TRBJ2-7; cdr3_aa: CASSYRGAGAFYEQYF; cdr3_nt: TGTGCCAGCAGTTACCGCGGGGCGGGGGCCTTCTACGAGCAGTACTTC
d_call: -; v_call: TRBV20-1; clone_size: -; j_call: TRBJ2-7; cdr3_aa: CSASYRTGTYEQYF; cdr3_nt: TGCAGTGCTAGTTACAGAACAGGGACCTACGAGCAGTACTTC
d_call: -; v_call: TRBV5-1; clone_size: -; j_call: TRBJ2-2; cdr3_aa: CASSLYGELFF; cdr3_nt: TGCGCCAGCAGCTTATACGGGGAGCTGTTTTTT
d_call: -; v_call: TRBV7-2; clone_size: -; j_call: TRBJ1-6; cdr3_aa: CASSLDGGEYSPLHF; cdr3_nt: TGTGCCAGCAGCTTAGATGGTGGAGAGTATTCACCCCTCCACTTT
d_call: TRBD2; v_call: TRBV29-1; clone_size: -; j_call: TRBJ2-1; cdr3_aa: CSVASGGANEQFF; cdr3_nt: TGCAGCGTTGCTAGCGGGGGGGCCAATGAGCAGTTCTTC
d_call: TRBD1; v_call: TRBV29-1; clone_size: -; j_call: TRBJ1-2; cdr3_aa: CSVGEGALGYTF; cdr3_nt: TGCAGCGTTGGGGAGGGGGCGTTGGGCTACACCTTC
d_call: -; v_call: TRBV12-3/TRBV12-4; clone_size: -; j_call: TRBJ2-5; cdr3_aa: CASSTSPETQYF; cdr3_nt: TGTGCCAGCAGCACATCCCCGGAGACCCAGTACTTC
d_call: -; v_call: TRBV19; clone_size: once; j_call: TRBJ2-3; cdr3_aa: CASSIGVAGAEGDTQYF; cdr3_nt: TGTGCCAGTAGTATCGGCGTTGCGGGGGCCGAGGGAGATACGCAGTATTTT
d_call: -; v_call: TRBV3-1/TRBV3-2; clone_size: -; j_call: TRBJ1-3; cdr3_aa: CASSQGPDSGNTIYF; cdr3_nt: TGTGCCAGCAGCCAAGGACCTGACTCTGGAAACACCATATATTTT
d_call: TRBD1; v_call: TRBV19; clone_size: -; j_call: TRBJ1-5; cdr3_aa: CASKFGTGVSNQPQHF; cdr3_nt: TGTGCCAGTAAATTTGGGACAGGGGTTAGCAATCAGCCCCAGCATTTT
d_call: -; v_call: TRBV6-5; clone_size: -; j_call: TRBJ1-2; cdr3_aa: CASTQKSPGYGYTF; cdr3_nt: TGTGCCAGCACCCAGAAGAGCCCTGGCTATGGCTACACCTTC
d_call: -; v_call: TRBV7-2; clone_size: -; j_call: TRBJ1-4; cdr3_aa: CASSLSAVTNEKLFF; cdr3_nt: TGTGCCAGCAGCTTATCGGCGGTGACTAATGAAAAACTGTTTTTT
d_call: -; v_call: TRBV28; clone_size: -; j_call: TRBJ2-3; cdr3_aa: CASAKGGQGIDTQYF; cdr3_nt: TGTGCCAGCGCCAAGGGGGGGCAGGGGATCGATACGCAGTATTTT
d_call: TRBD2; v_call: TRBV2; clone_size: -; j_call: TRBJ2-2; cdr3_aa: CASLRRRAGGPQGTGELFF; cdr3_nt: TGTGCCAGCCTCAGGAGAAGAGCGGGGGGGCCTCAGGGCACCGGGGAGCTGTTTTTT
d_call: TRBD2; v_call: TRBV9; clone_size: -; j_call: TRBJ2-7; cdr3_aa: CASSSSSGASYEQYF; cdr3_nt: TGTGCCAGCAGCTCCTCTAGCGGGGCTTCCTACGAGCAGTACTTC
d_call: TRBD2; v_call: TRBV7-9; clone_size: -; j_call: TRBJ2-3; cdr3_aa: CASSSPLAGAGDTQYF; cdr3_nt: TGTGCCAGCAGCTCTCCCCTAGCGGGGGCGGGAGATACGCAGTATTTT
d_call: -; v_call: TRBV7-9; clone_size: -; j_call: TRBJ1-5; cdr3_aa: CASSPDGANQPQHF; cdr3_nt: TGTGCCAGCAGCCCGGACGGTGCCAATCAGCCCCAGCATTTT
d_call: -; v_call: TRBV28; clone_size: -; j_call: TRBJ1-5; cdr3_aa: CASSSQGGSNQPQHF; cdr3_nt: TGTGCCAGCAGTTCACAGGGTGGGAGCAATCAGCCCCAGCATTTT
d_call: -; v_call: TRBV5-4; clone_size: -; j_call: TRBJ2-2; cdr3_aa: CASSLGRGAYPGELFF; cdr3_nt: TGTGCCAGCAGCTTGGGTAGGGGGGCCTACCCCGGGGAGCTGTTTTTT
d_call: TRBD2; v_call: TRBV9; clone_size: -; j_call: TRBJ2-1; cdr3_aa: CASSVGERGGLGEQFF; cdr3_nt: TGTGCCAGCAGCGTAGGGGAGCGGGGGGGCCTGGGTGAGCAGTTCTTC
d_call: TRBD1; v_call: TRBV28; clone_size: -; j_call: TRBJ1-2; cdr3_aa: CASSLIDPGQGRLNYGYTF; cdr3_nt: TGTGCCAGCAGTCTCATAGATCCGGGACAGGGTCGACTTAACTATGGCTACACCTTC
d_call: TRBD1; v_call: TRBV18; clone_size: -; j_call: TRBJ2-7; cdr3_aa: CASSPTGTAYEQYF; cdr3_nt: TGTGCCAGCTCTCCAACCGGGACAGCATACGAGCAGTACTTC
d_call: -; v_call: TRBV6-5; clone_size: -; j_call: TRBJ1-5; cdr3_aa: CASSPGSLSNQPQHF; cdr3_nt: TGTGCCAGCAGCCCAGGGAGTTTGAGCAATCAGCCCCAGCATTTT
d_call: TRBD1; v_call: TRBV6-5; clone_size: -; j_call: TRBJ2-2; cdr3_aa: CASSLGQGRTGELFF; cdr3_nt: TGTGCCAGCAGTCTCGGACAGGGGCGAACCGGGGAGCTGTTTTTT
d_call: -; v_call: TRBV7-2; clone_size: -; j_call: TRBJ2-4; cdr3_aa: CASSANPGPGNIQYF; cdr3_nt: TGTGCCAGCAGCGCAAACCCGGGACCGGGAAACATTCAGTACTTC
d_call: TRBD1; v_call: TRBV28; clone_size: -; j_call: TRBJ1-6; cdr3_aa: CASRTRYSLPRTGDNSPLHF; cdr3_nt: TGTGCCAGCAGGACGAGGTACAGTTTACCGAGGACAGGGGATAATTCACCCCTCCACTTT
d_call: -; v_call: TRBV28; clone_size: -; j_call: TRBJ1-1; cdr3_aa: CASLTKQGEDEAFF; cdr3_nt: TGTGCCAGCCTTACAAAACAGGGAGAGGATGAAGCTTTCTTT
d_call: -; v_call: TRBV19; clone_size: -; j_call: TRBJ1-1; cdr3_aa: CASSIGGLNTEAFF; cdr3_nt: TGTGCCAGTAGTATAGGTGGGTTGAACACTGAAGCTTTCTTT
d_call: -; v_call: TRBV21-1; clone_size: -; j_call: TRBJ1-1; cdr3_aa: CASSKGGTDINTEAFF; cdr3_nt: TGTGCCAGCAGCAAAGGGGGGACGGATATTAACACTGAAGCTTTCTTT
d_call: -; v_call: TRBV4-1; clone_size: -; j_call: TRBJ2-3; cdr3_aa: CASRWTDTQYF; cdr3_nt: TGCGCCAGCAGGTGGACAGATACGCAGTATTTT